The rows below give T cell receptor beta chains drawn from one sample of a study of early T cells in non-severe SARS-CoV-2 infection. TCRdb used MiXCR to reprocess the 5' RACE reads, holding one entry per CDR3 protein. Of roughly 54,000 distinct CDR3 sequences in the sample, about 7.6% are singletons; the top ten hold about 10%. Sequencing was performed on whole blood, taken at baseline. These receptor sequences come from an adult who was a healthcare worker with PCR-confirmed SARS-CoV-2 infection or an uninfected control (not recorded which). Both conserved end residues are part of each CDR3. Fields, in order: clone size, D gene, J gene, V gene, CDR3 protein, CDR3 DNA. The D gene is left open where the match is weak. Clone size is shown for a subset of rows, as once, few, many or a class of expanded clone.

>.|TRBD1|TRBJ2-5|TRBV19
CASSISSTGVETQYF
TGTGCCAGTAGTATATCCTCGACAGGGGTGGAGACCCAGTACTTC
>many|.|TRBJ1-2|TRBV6-5
CASSYSMVAGADYGYTF
TGTGCCAGCAGTTACTCGATGGTGGCGGGGGCCGACTATGGCTACACCTTC
>many|TRBD1|TRBJ1-2|TRBV27
CASRAGTGGSLYYGYTF
TGTGCCAGCAGGGCCGGGACAGGGGGATCCCTCTACTATGGCTACACCTTC
>.|TRBD1|TRBJ1-6|TRBV9
CASSAKLQGAVSPLHF
TGTGCCAGCAGCGCCAAACTCCAGGGGGCCGTTTCACCCCTCCACTTT
>many|.|TRBJ2-7|TRBV7-2
CASSPAGFEQYF
TGTGCCAGCAGCCCGGCCGGCTTCGAGCAGTACTTC
>many|.|TRBJ1-2|TRBV7-9
CASSLSQGHYGYTF
TGTGCCAGCAGCTTATCTCAGGGGCACTATGGCTACACCTTC
>few|.|TRBJ2-1|TRBV18
CASSPTPNEQFF
TGTGCCAGCTCACCAACCCCTAATGAGCAGTTCTTC
>few|.|TRBJ1-1|TRBV13
CASSSQIMNTEAFF
TGTGCCAGCAGCTCCCAAATCATGAACACTGAAGCTTTCTTT
>.|TRBD1|TRBJ1-1|TRBV11-2
CASSQQGQFNTEAFF
TGTGCCAGCAGCCAGCAGGGACAGTTTAACACTGAAGCTTTCTTT
>few|.|TRBJ1-1|TRBV6-2/TRBV6-3
CASGGRMNTEAFF
TGTGCCAGCGGGGGGAGAATGAACACTGAAGCTTTCTTT
>many|.|TRBJ2-7|TRBV28
CASSLVGRSYEQYF
TGTGCCAGCAGTTTGGTAGGGAGATCCTACGAGCAGTACTTC
>few|.|TRBJ2-1|TRBV27
CASSQLSRYFTYNEQFF
TGTGCCAGCAGTCAGCTCTCGCGGTATTTCACCTACAATGAGCAGTTCTTC
>many|.|TRBJ2-7|TRBV6-2/TRBV6-3
CASSPALVSAYEQYF
TGTGCCAGCAGCCCCGCCCTAGTTTCGGCCTACGAGCAGTACTTC
>.|.|TRBJ1-2|TRBV4-3
CASSQDSLAGYGYTF
TGCGCCAGCAGCCAAGACTCACTGGCTGGCTATGGCTACACCTTC
>few|TRBD2|TRBJ2-3|TRBV19
CASSIRGLAADTQYF
TGTGCCAGTAGTATCAGAGGGCTAGCGGCAGATACGCAGTATTTT
>many|.|TRBJ1-2|TRBV28
CASSFRGGPLGYTF
TGTGCCAGCAGTTTCCGTGGGGGGCCGCTTGGCTACACCTTC
>.|.|TRBJ2-5|TRBV20-1
CSASDQETQYF
TGCAGCGCTAGCGACCAAGAGACCCAGTACTTC
>.|.|TRBJ1-2|TRBV7-6
CASSLSPGNGYTF
TGTGCCAGCAGCTTATCGCCAGGGAATGGCTACACCTTC
>.|.|TRBJ2-7|TRBV7-9
CASSLGVSHEQYF
TGTGCCAGCAGCTTAGGAGTAAGCCACGAGCAGTACTTC
>many|TRBD1|TRBJ1-2|TRBV29-1
CTQGRGRGGYTF
TGCACCCAGGGAAGGGGGCGCGGGGGCTACACCTTC
>.|.|TRBJ2-5|TRBV12-3/TRBV12-4
CASSLQETQETQYF
TGTGCCAGCAGTTTACAGGAGACCCAAGAGACCCAGTACTTC
>.|TRBD2|TRBJ2-1|TRBV28
CASRTTSVPYNEQFF
TGTGCCAGCAGGACAACTAGCGTCCCGTACAATGAGCAGTTCTTC
>.|TRBD2|TRBJ2-2|TRBV20-1
CSAPQRGLAGYTGELFF
TGCAGTGCTCCCCAAAGGGGACTAGCGGGTTACACCGGGGAGCTGTTTTTT
>many|TRBD2|TRBJ2-1|TRBV7-9
CASSLGTSGRSREQFF
TGTGCCAGCAGCTTAGGGACTAGCGGGAGGTCAAGGGAGCAGTTCTTC
>many|.|TRBJ2-2|TRBV2
CASASRDTNTGELFF
TGTGCCAGCGCTAGCCGGGACACGAACACCGGGGAGCTGTTTTTT
>many|TRBD2|TRBJ2-1|TRBV7-9
CASSLGAGDYNEQFF
TGTGCCAGCAGCTTAGGGGCGGGAGACTACAATGAGCAGTTCTTC